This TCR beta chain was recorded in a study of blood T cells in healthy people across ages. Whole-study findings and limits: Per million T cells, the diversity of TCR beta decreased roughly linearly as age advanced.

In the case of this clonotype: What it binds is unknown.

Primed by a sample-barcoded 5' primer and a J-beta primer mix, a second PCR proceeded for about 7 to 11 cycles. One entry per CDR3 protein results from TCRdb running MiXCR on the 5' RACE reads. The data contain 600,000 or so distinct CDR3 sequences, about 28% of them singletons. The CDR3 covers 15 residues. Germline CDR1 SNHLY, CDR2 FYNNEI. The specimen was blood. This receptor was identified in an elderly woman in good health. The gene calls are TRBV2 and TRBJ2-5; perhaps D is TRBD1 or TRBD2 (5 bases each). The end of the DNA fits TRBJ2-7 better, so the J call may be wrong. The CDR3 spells CASSAKFGTRGEQYF. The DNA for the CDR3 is TGTGCCAGCAGTGCCAAGTTCGGGACCAGAGGCGAGCAGTACTTC.